This T cell receptor beta chain was retrieved from a study of naive and memory T cell subsets. Study-wide results and caveats: In CD4 and CD8 cells, diversity dropped from naive through EMRA. A clonotype means one alpha or beta sequence, not an alpha/beta pair.

CD4 T cells were positively selected, then CD8 T cells from the CD4-negative fraction. Cells stained for CD3, CD4, CD8, CD45RA and CD27 were sorted into four subsets. This CDR3 has 14 residues. With 2 bases removed from V and 1 base from J, the gap between germline ends came to 8 bases. Germline CDR1 and CDR2: MNHEY and SVGEGT. Turning to this clonotype: Its antigen is still unknown.

The beta constant-region primer was an equimolar mix of two oligonucleotides covering TRBC1 and TRBC2. TCRdb processed the UMI-ligation and nested PCR reads anew with MiXCR; each CDR3 protein has one entry. The data show 70,000 to 95,000 distinct CDR3 sequences, 7% seen once. The sequenced sample was central memory CD4+ T cells from blood. This TCR was recovered from a human donor in good health. The gene calls are TRBV6-2 or TRBV6-3 and TRBJ1-1; no definite D call. CDR3 DNA: TGTGCCAGCAGTTACAAAGGACGGAACACTGAAGCTTTCTTT. Amino acids: CASSYKGRNTEAFF.